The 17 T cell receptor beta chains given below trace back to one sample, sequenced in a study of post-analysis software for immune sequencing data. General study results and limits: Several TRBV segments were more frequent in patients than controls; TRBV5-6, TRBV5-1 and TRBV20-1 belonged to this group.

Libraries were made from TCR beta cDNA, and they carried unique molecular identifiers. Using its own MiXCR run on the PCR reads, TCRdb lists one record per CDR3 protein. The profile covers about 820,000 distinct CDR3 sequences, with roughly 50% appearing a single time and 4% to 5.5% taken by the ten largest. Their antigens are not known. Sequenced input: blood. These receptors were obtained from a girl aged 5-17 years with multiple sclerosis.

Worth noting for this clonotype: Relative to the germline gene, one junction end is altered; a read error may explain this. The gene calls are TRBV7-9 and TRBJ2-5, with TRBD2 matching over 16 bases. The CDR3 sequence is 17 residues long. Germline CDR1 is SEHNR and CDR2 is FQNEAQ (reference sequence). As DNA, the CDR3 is TGTGCCAGCAGCCCGCCGGGACTAGCGGGGGGGTTGGAGAACCAGTACTTC. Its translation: CASSPPGLAGGLENQYF.

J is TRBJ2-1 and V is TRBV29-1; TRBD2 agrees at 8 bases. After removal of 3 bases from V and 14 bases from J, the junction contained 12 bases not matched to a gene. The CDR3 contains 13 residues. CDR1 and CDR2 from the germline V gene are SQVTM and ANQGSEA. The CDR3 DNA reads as TGCAGCGTTGATCTTGCGGGGGGCCGACGGGAGTTCTTC. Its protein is CSVDLAGGRREFF.

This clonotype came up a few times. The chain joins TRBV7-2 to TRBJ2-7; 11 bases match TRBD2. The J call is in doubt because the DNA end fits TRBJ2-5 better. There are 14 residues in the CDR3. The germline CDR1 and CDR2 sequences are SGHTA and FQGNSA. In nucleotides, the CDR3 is TGTGCCACCTTAGCGGGGGGGCTCTGGGAGACCCAGTACTTC. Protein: CATLAGGLWETQYF.

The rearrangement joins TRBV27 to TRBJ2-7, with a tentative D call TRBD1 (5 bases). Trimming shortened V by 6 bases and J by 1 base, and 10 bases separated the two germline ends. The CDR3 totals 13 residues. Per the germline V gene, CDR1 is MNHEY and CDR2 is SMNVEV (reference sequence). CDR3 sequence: CASRIRQSYEQYF. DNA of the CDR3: TGTGCCAGCAGGATTAGACAGTCCTACGAGCAGTACTTC.

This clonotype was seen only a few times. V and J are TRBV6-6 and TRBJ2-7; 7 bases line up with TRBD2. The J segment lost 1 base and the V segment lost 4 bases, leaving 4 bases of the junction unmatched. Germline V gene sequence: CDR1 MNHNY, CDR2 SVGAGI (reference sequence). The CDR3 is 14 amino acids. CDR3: CASSFWTSSYEQYF. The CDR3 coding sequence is TGTGCCAGCAGTTTCTGGACTAGTTCCTACGAGCAGTACTTC.

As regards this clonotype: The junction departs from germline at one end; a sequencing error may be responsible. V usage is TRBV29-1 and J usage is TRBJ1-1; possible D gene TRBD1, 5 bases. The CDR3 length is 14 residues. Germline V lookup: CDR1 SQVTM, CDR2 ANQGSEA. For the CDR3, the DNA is TGCAGCGTTGTTTTGGGGGAAGTGAAAACTGAAGCTTTCTTT. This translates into CSVVLGEVKTEAFF. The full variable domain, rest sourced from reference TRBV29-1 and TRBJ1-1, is SAVISQKPSRDICQRGTSLTIQCQVDSQVTMMFWYRQQPGQSLTLIATANQGSEATYESGFVIDKFPISRPNLTFSTLTVSNMSPEDSSIYLCSVVLGEVKTEAFFGQGTRLTVV.

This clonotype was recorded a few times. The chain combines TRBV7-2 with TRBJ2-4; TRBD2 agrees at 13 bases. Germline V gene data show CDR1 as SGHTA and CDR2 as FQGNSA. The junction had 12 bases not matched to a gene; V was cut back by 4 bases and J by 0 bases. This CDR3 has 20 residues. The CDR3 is CASSSRGLAGPPLAKNIQYF. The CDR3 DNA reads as TGTGCCAGCAGCTCCCGGGGACTAGCGGGACCCCCCCTAGCCAAAAACATTCAGTACTTC.

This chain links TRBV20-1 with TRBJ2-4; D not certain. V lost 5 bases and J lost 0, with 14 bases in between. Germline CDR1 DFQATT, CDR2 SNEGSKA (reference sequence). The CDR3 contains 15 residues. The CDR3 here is CSAPDKRGAKNIQYF. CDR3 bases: TGCAGTGCTCCCGATAAAAGAGGAGCCAAAAACATTCAGTACTTC.

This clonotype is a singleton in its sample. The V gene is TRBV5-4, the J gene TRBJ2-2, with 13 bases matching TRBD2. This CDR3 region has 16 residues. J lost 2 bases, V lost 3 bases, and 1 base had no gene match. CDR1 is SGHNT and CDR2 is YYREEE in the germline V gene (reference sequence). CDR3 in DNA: TGTGCCAGCAGCTGGGGACTAGCGGGAAACACCGGGGAGCTGTTTTTT. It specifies CASSWGLAGNTGELFF.

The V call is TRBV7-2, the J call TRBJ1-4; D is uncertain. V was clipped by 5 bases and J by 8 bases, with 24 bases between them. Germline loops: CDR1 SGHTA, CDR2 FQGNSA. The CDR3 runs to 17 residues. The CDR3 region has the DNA TGTGCCAGCAGCACCAGAGAAGGTCTCCGGTCCCGCGAAAAACTGTTTTTT. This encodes CASSTREGLRSREKLFF.

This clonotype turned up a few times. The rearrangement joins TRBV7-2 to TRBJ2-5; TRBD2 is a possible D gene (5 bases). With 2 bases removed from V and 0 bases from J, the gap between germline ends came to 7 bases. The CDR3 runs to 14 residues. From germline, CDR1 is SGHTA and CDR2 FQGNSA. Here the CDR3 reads CASSLQLDQETQYF. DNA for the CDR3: TGTGCCAGCAGCTTACAACTAGACCAAGAGACCCAGTACTTC.

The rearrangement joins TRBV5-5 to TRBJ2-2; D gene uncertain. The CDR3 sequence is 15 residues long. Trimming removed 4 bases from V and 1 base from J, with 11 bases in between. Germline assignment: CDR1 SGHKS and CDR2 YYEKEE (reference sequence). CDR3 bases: TGTGCCAGCAGCCCCTTGGCAGGGAACACCGGGGAGCTGTTTTTT. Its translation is CASSPLAGNTGELFF.

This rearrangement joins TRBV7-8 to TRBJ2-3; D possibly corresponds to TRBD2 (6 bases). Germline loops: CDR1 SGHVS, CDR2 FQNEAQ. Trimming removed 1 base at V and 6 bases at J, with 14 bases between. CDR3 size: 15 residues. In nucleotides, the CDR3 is TGTGCCAGCAGCTTAGACGGCCGGGCGGGGGATACGCAGTATTTT. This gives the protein CASSLDGRAGDTQYF.

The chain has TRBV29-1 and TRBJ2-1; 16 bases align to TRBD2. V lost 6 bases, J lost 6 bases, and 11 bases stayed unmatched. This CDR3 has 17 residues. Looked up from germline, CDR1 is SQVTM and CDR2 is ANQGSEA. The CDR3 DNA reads TGCAGCGTGACCGGGACTAGCGGGAGGGCGACGGCCAATGAGCAGTTCTTC. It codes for CSVTGTSGRATANEQFF.

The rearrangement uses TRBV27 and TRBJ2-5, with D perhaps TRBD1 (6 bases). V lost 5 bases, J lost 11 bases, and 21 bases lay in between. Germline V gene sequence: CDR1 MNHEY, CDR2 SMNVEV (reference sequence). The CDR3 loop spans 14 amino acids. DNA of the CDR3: TGTGCCAGCAGTCTGGGGACGGGTAAGGGGGAGCAGTACTTC. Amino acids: CASSLGTGKGEQYF.

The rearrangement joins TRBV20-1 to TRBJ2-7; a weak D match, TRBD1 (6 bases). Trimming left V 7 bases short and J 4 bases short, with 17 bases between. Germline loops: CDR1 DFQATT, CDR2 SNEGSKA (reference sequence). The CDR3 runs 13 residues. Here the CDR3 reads CSVLPQGLYEQYF. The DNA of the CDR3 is TGCAGTGTCTTGCCCCAGGGGCTATACGAGCAGTACTTC.

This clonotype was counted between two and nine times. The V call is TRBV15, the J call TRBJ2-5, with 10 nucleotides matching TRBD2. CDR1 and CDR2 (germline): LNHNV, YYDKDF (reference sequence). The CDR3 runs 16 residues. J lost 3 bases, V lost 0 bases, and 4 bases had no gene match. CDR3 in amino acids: CATSRERLAGEETQYF. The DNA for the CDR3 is TGTGCCACCAGCAGAGAAAGGCTAGCGGGGGAAGAGACCCAGTACTTC.